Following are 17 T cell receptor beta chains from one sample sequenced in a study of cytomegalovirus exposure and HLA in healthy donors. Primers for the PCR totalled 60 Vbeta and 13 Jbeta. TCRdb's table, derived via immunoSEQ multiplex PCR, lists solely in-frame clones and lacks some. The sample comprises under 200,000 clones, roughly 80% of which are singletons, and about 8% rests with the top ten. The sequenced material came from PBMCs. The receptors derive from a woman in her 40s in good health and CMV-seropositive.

This chain's CDR3 is CASSLVAGSSYNEQFF. The CDR3 coding sequence is TGCGCCAGCAGCTTGGTCGCGGGATCCTCCTACAATGAGCAGTTCTTC. The chain is built from TRBV5-1 and TRBJ2-1; possibly TRBD2 for D (6 bases). Trimming stripped 0 bases from V and 0 bases from J, with 10 bases between. Germline loops: CDR1 SGHRS, CDR2 YFSETQ. The CDR3 covers 16 residues. Based on the CDR3 plus reference TRBV5-1 and TRBJ2-1, the full variable domain is KAGVTQTPRYLIKTRGQQVTLSCSPISGHRSVSWYQQTPGQGLQFLFEYFSETQRNKGNFPGRFSGRQFSNSRSEMNVSTLELGDSALYLCASSLVAGSSYNEQFFGPGTRLTVL.

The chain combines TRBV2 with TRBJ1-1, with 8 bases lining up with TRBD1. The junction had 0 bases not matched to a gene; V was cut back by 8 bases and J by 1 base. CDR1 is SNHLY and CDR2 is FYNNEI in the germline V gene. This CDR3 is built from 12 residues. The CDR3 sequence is CASQGANTEAFF. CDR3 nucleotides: TGTGCCAGCCAGGGGGCGAACACTGAAGCTTTCTTT.

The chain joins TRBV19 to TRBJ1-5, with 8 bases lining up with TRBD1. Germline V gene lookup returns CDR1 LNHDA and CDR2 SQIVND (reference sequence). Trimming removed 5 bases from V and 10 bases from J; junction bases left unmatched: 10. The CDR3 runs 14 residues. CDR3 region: CASSLVSGTGPQHF. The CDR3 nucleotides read TGTGCCAGTAGTTTGGTATCCGGGACAGGACCCCAGCATTTT.

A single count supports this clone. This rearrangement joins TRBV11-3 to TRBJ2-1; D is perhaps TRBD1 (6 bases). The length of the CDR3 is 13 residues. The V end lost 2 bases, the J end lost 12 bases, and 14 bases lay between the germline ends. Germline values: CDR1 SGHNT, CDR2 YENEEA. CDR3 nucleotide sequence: TGTGCCAGCAGCTTATCGACCGGGACAATGCAGTTCTTC. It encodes CASSLSTGTMQFF.

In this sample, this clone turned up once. CDR3 nucleotide sequence: TGTGCCAGCAGTTACTCTTCAGGGGCGGATGGCTACACCTTC. This codes for CASSYSSGADGYTF. This sequence joins TRBV6-6 and TRBJ1-2; D possibly corresponds to TRBD1 (6 bases). Deletions cut 0 bases from V and 6 bases from J, with 11 bases between. The CDR3 is 14 amino acids. Germline loops: CDR1 MNHNY, CDR2 SVGAGI (reference sequence).

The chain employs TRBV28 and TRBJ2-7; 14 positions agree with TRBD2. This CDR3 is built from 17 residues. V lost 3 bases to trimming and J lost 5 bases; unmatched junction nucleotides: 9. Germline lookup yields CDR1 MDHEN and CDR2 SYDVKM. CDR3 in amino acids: CASSFALRLAGGDEQYF. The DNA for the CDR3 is TGTGCCAGCAGTTTTGCCCTTAGACTAGCGGGAGGGGACGAGCAGTACTTC.

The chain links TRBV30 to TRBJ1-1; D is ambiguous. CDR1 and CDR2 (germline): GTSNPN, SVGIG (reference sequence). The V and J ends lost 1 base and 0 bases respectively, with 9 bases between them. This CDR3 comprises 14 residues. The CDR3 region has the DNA TGTGCCTGGAGTGCCCCACCTATGAACACTGAAGCTTTCTTT. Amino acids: CAWSAPPMNTEAFF.

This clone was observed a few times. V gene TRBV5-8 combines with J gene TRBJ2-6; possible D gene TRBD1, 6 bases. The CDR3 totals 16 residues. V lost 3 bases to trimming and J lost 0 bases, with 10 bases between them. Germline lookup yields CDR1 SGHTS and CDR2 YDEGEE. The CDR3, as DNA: TGTGCCAGCAGCTCCGGGACATACTCTGGGGCCAACGTCCTGACTTTC. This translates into CASSSGTYSGANVLTF.

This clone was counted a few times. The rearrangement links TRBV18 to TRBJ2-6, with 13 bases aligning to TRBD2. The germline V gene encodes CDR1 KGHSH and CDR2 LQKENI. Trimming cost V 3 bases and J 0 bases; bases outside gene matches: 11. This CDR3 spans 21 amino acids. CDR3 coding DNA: TGTGCCAGCTCACCCGCTCCTCCGGGACTAGCGGGACACTCTGGGGCCAACGTCCTGACTTTC. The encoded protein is CASSPAPPGLAGHSGANVLTF.

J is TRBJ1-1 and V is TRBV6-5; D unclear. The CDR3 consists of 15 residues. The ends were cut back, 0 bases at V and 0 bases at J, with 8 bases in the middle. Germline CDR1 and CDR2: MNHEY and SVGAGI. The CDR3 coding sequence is TGTGCCAGCAGTTACTCACAGTACATGAACACTGAAGCTTTCTTT. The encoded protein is CASSYSQYMNTEAFF.

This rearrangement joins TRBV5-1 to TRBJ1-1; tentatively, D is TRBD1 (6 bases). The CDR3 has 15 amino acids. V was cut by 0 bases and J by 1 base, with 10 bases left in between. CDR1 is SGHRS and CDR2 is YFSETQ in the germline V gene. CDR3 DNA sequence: TGCGCCAGCAGCTTGGACAGGGTTAGGAACACTGAAGCTTTCTTT. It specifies CASSLDRVRNTEAFF.

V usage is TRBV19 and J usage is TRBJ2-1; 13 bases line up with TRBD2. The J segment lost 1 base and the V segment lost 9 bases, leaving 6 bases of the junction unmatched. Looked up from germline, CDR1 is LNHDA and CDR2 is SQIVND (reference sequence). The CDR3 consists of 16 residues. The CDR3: CASAPGLAGSYNEQFF. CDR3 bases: TGTGCCAGCGCCCCGGGACTAGCGGGATCCTACAATGAGCAGTTCTTC.

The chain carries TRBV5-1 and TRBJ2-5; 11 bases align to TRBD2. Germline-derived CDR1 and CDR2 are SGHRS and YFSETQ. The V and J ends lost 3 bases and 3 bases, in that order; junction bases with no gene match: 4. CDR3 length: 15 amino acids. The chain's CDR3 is CASSWNSGREETQYF. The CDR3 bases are TGCGCCAGCAGCTGGAATAGCGGGAGGGAAGAGACCCAGTACTTC.

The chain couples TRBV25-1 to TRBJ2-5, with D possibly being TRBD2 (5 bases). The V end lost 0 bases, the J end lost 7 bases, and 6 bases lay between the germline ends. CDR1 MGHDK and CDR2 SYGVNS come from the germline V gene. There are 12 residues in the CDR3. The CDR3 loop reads CASSEYGRTQYF. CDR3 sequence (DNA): TGTGCCAGCAGTGAATATGGGAGGACCCAGTACTTC.

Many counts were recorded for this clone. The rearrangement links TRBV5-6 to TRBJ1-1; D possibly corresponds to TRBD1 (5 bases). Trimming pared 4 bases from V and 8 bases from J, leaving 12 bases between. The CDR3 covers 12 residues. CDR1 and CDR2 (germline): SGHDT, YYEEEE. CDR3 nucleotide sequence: TGTGCCAGCAGCACGTGGGGGGAAGAAGCTTTCTTT. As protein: CASSTWGEEAFF.

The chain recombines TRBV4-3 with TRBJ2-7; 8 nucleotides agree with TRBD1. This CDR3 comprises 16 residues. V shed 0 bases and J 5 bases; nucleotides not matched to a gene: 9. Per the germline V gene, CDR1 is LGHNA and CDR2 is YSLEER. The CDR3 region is CASSQEGPRTGHEQYF. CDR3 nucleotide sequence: TGCGCCAGCAGCCAAGAAGGCCCCCGGACAGGGCACGAGCAGTACTTC.

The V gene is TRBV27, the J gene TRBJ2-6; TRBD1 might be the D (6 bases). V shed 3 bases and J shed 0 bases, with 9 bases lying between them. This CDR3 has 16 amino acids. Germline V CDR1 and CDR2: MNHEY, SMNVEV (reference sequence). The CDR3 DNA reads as TGTGCCAGCAGTTTCGACAGGCCCTCTGGGGCCAACGTCCTGACTTTC. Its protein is CASSFDRPSGANVLTF.